The sequence of this T cell receptor beta chain was determined in a study of neoadjuvant anti-PD-1 for oral cavity cancer. This clone was observed once. Data came from immunoSEQ multiplex PCR; TCRdb stores just in-frame clones and leaves some out. This sample has some 10,000 clones, with roughly 67% found just once. Noted time point: after neoadjuvant nivolumab, at surgical resection. The sequence was obtained from a person between 40 and 85 years old with oral cavity squamous cell carcinoma. The material was tumor tissue, obtained after nivolumab (anti-PD-1) treatment.

CDR3 sequence: CASSPGTANTEAFF. DNA of the CDR3: TGTGCCAGCTCCCCCGGGACGGCAAACACTGAAGCTTTCTTT. The chain combines TRBV18 with TRBJ1-1; the D gene is possibly TRBD1 (5 bases). The germline V and J ends were trimmed by 6 bases and 2 bases, with 13 bases remaining between them. Germline V gene sequence: CDR1 KGHSH, CDR2 LQKENI. CDR3 length: 14 residues.